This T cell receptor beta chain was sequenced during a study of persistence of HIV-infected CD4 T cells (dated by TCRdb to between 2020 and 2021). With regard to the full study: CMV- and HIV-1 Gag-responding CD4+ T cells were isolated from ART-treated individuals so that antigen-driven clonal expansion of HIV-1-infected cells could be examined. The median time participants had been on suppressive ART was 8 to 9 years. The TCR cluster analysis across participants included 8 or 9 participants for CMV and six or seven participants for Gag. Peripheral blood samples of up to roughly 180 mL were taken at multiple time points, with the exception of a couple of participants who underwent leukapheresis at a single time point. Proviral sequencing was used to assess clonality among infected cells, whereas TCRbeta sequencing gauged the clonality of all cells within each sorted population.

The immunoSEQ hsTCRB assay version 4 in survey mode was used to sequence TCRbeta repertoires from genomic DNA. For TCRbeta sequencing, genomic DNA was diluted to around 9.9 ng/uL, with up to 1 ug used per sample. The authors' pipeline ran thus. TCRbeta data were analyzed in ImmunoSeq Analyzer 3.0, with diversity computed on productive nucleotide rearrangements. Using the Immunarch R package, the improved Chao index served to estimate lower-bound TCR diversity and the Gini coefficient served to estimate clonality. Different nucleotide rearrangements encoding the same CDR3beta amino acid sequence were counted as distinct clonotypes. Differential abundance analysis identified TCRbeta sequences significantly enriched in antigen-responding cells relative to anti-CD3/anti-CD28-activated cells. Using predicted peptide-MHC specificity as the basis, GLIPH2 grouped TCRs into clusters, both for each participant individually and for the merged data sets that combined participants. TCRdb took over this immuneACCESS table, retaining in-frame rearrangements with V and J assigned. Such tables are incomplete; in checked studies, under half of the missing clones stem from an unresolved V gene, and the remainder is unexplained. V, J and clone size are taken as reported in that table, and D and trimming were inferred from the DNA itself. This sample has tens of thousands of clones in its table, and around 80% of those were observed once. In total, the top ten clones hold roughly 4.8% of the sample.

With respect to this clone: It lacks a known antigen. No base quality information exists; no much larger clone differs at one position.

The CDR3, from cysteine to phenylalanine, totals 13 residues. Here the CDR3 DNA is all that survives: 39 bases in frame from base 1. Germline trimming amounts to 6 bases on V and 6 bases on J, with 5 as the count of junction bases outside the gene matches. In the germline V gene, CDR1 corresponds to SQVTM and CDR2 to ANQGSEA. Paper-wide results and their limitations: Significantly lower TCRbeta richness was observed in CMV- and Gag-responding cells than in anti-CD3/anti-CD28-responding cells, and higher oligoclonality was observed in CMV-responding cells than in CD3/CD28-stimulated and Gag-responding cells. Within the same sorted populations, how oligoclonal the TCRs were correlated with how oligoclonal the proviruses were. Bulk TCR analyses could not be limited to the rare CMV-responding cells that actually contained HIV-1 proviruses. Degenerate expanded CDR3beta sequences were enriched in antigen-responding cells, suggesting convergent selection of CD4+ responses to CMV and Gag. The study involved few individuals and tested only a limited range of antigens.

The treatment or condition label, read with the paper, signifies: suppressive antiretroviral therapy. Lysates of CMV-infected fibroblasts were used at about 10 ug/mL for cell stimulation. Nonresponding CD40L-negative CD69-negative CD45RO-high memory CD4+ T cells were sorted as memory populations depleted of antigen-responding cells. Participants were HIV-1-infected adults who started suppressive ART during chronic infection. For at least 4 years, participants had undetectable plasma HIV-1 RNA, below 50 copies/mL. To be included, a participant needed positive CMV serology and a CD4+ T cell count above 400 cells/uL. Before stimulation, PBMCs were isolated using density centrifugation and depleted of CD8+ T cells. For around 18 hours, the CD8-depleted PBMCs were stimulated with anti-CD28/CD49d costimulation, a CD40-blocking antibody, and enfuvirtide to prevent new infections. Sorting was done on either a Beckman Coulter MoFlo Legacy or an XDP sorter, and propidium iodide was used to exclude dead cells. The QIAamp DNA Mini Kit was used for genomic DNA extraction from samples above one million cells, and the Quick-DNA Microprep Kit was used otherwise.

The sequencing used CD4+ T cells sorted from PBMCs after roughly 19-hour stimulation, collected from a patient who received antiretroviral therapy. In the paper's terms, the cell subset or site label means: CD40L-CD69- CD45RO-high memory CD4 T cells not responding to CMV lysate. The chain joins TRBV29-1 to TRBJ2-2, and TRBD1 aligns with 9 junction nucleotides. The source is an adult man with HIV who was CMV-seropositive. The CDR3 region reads CSVIQGAAGELFF. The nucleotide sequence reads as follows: TGCAGCGTAATACAGGGGGCCGCCGGGGAGCTGTTTTTT.